The next 16 T cell receptor beta chains were all read from a single sample in a study of T-cell reconstitution after alpha-beta-depleted transplantation in children. Preparation of the TCRbeta library used unique molecular identifiers. TCRdb re-analysed the PCR reads in MiXCR, keeping a single row per CDR3 protein. The data show 450,000 to 550,000 distinct CDR3 sequences, over 9.5% seen once. Sequenced material: PBMCs, mostly from graft donor cells, taken 180 days after TCRalphabeta/CD19-depleted stem cell transplant. The receptors stem from a female patient aged 2-15 years who had a stem cell transplant for aplastic anemia, so the T cells may come from the graft donor.

With respect to this clonotype: Germline and junction disagree at one end, which may indicate a read error. The chain is built from TRBV20-1 and TRBJ2-7, with D tentatively TRBD1 (5 bases). CDR1 and CDR2 (germline): DFQATT, SNEGSKA (reference sequence). This CDR3 spans 11 amino acids. The CDR3, as DNA: TGCAGTGCTAGAGATGAGTCGGCCAGGGTCTTC. Protein sequence: CSARDESARVF.

This clonotype was observed a handful of times. The chain joins TRBV28 to TRBJ2-1; weak D call: TRBD2 (5 bases). CDR1 and CDR2 from the germline V gene are MDHEN and SYDVKM. The CDR3 is 14 amino acids. Trimming left V 6 bases short and J 3 bases short, with 12 bases between. The CDR3 here is CASSITLVYNEQFF. The DNA of the CDR3 is TGTGCCAGCAGCATTACACTAGTCTACAATGAGCAGTTCTTC.

V and J are TRBV7-9 and TRBJ2-7, with a tentative D call TRBD1 (6 bases). CDR1 is SEHNR, CDR2 FQNEAQ, per germline (reference sequence). The CDR3 has 13 amino acids. V dropped 1 base and J dropped 9 bases, with 13 bases sitting between them. The CDR3 protein is CASSLEPTGTQYF. The DNA of the CDR3 is TGTGCCAGCAGCTTAGAACCTACAGGGACGCAGTACTTC.

The CDR3 is CASSLSGRAFSYNEQFF. The DNA for the CDR3 is TGTGCCAGCAGCCTTAGCGGGAGGGCCTTCTCCTACAATGAGCAGTTCTTC. The rearrangement uses TRBV7-2 and TRBJ2-1, with TRBD2 identical over 11 bases. V trimming: 5 bases; J trimming: 0 bases; junction bases outside the gene matches: 6. The CDR3 spans 17 residues. Germline V CDR1 and CDR2: SGHTA, FQGNSA.

The table lists this clonotype with a few counts. The chain couples TRBV20-1 to TRBJ2-1; 13 bases align to TRBD2. CDR1 and CDR2 (germline): DFQATT, SNEGSKA (reference sequence). The CDR3 extends over 13 amino acids. J gave up 10 bases and V 7 bases, and 7 bases lay outside the gene matches. The CDR3 DNA is TGCAGTGGAGGGACTAGCGGGGAAGTAGAGCAGTTCTTC. This gives the protein CSGGTSGEVEQFF.

This clonotype appeared many times. The chain uses TRBV12-3 or TRBV12-4 and TRBJ1-6; D ambiguous. Trimming shortened V by 10 bases and J by 2 bases, and 9 bases separated the two germline ends. This CDR3 is 13 amino acids long. CDR3 sequence: CATQRAYNSPLHF. The CDR3 bases are TGTGCCACCCAGAGGGCCTATAATTCACCCCTCCACTTT.

V usage is TRBV10-3 and J usage is TRBJ2-6; the D call may be TRBD1 or TRBD2 (5 bases each). Trimming cost V 8 bases and J 3 bases, with 17 bases left between them. The CDR3 runs 16 residues. Germline V CDR1 and CDR2: ENHRY, SYGVKD. As DNA, the CDR3 is TGTGCCATCGGCCTCGGGGCAGGGATTGGGGCCAACGTCCTGACTTTC. Protein: CAIGLGAGIGANVLTF.

In its sample, this clonotype was seen a few times. This chain connects TRBV29-1 to TRBJ2-5; 10 nucleotides line up with TRBD1. This CDR3 has 14 amino acids. Trimming cost V 7 bases and J 5 bases; bases outside gene matches: 10. Germline CDR1 is SQVTM and CDR2 is ANQGSEA. CDR3 protein: CSGDMTGGRETQYF. For the CDR3, the DNA is TGCAGCGGGGATATGACAGGGGGCCGGGAGACCCAGTACTTC. Supplemented by reference TRBV29-1 and TRBJ2-5, the full variable domain reads SAVISQKPSRDICQRGTSLTIQCQVDSQVTMMFWYRQQPGQSLTLIATANQGSEATYESGFVIDKFPISRPNLTFSTLTVSNMSPEDSSIYLCSGDMTGGRETQYFGPGTRLLVL.

The chain combines TRBV12-3 or TRBV12-4 with TRBJ2-7, with 8 bases aligning to TRBD1. Trimming at V came to 6 bases and at J to 2 bases, leaving 9 bases not matched to a gene. This CDR3 is 15 amino acids long. CDR3 loop: CASSRTGIGTYEQYV. DNA for the CDR3: TGTGCCAGCAGCAGGACAGGGATTGGGACCTACGAGCAGTACGTC.

This chain links TRBV6-2 or TRBV6-3 with TRBJ1-2; maybe TRBD1 (5 bases). This CDR3 region has 14 residues. V lost 5 bases and J lost 2, with 12 bases in between. The germline gives CDR1 MNHEY, CDR2 SVGEGT. The CDR3 reads CASSAWRDNYGYTF. DNA for the CDR3: TGTGCCAGCAGTGCCTGGCGGGACAACTATGGCTACACCTTC.

This chain joins TRBV28 and TRBJ2-1; 7 positions agree with TRBD1. CDR1 is MDHEN, CDR2 SYDVKM, per germline. The CDR3 spans 15 residues. Trimming removed 7 bases from V and 2 bases from J; junction bases left unmatched: 8. The CDR3 protein is CASMGTALTYNEQFF. The CDR3, as DNA: TGTGCCAGCATGGGGACAGCCTTGACCTACAATGAGCAGTTCTTC.

The chain uses TRBV14 and TRBJ1-5; D remains unclear. V was cut by 0 bases and J by 4 bases, with 10 bases left in between. Germline V gene lookup returns CDR1 SGHDN and CDR2 FVKESK. The length of the CDR3 is 15 residues. In DNA, the CDR3 is TGTGCCAGCAGCCAAGAAGCGACCGTGAATCAGCCCCAGCATTTT. Its translation: CASSQEATVNQPQHF.

The rearrangement uses TRBV18 and TRBJ2-7; 10 bases fit TRBD2. J gave up 2 bases and V 6 bases, and 13 bases lay outside the gene matches. Germline V lookup: CDR1 KGHSH, CDR2 LQKENI. This CDR3 comprises 17 residues. DNA for the CDR3: TGTGCCAGCTCCGTGGGGCTAGCGGGAGTCCGGACCTACGAGCAGTACTTC. Encoded protein: CASSVGLAGVRTYEQYF.

The chain carries TRBV5-1 and TRBJ2-3; 10 positions match TRBD2. CDR3 size: 18 residues. Germline V gives CDR1 SGHRS, CDR2 YFSETQ. With 4 bases clipped from V and 3 bases from J, the junction kept 14 bases outside the gene matches. CDR3 protein: CASSLRGFLAGETDTQYF. Here the CDR3 DNA reads TGCGCCAGCAGCCTGCGCGGATTTCTAGCGGGAGAAACAGATACGCAGTATTTT.

Comment on this clonotype: One end of the junction varies from germline; a read error may be responsible. The rearrangement links TRBV12-3 or TRBV12-4 to TRBJ2-5; D unclear. CDR3 length equals 15 residues. CDR3 bases: TGTGCCAGCAGTACGCACGAGACGCTACAAGAGACGCAGTACTTC. Amino acids: CASSTHETLQETQYF.

J is TRBJ2-5 and V is TRBV7-8; D is ambiguous. This CDR3 comprises 12 residues. V was trimmed by 5 bases and J by 7 bases, leaving 11 bases between them. Per the germline V gene, CDR1 is SGHVS and CDR2 is FQNEAQ. The CDR3 sequence: CASSATTATQYF. CDR3 bases: TGTGCCAGCAGCGCAACTACCGCGACCCAGTACTTC.